Listed here are 16 T cell receptor beta chains from one sample, sequenced in a study of coeliac disease. Produced via immunoSEQ multiplex PCR; TCRdb's table is partial and in-frame only. Of approximately 1,000 clones in the sample, roughly two thirds are singletons; the top ten hold less than 25%. The sample was intraepithelial lymphocytes from the gut. The receptors derive from a human donor without celiac disease.

The chain links TRBV4-3 to TRBJ2-2; D is possibly TRBD1 (6 bases). V was trimmed by 0 bases and J by 6 bases, leaving 17 bases between them. Germline values: CDR1 LGHNA, CDR2 YSLEER. This CDR3 has 17 amino acids. CDR3 DNA: TGCGCCAGCAGCCAAGATCGAGGGGGTGTAGATCCCGGGGAGCTGTTTTTT. Protein product: CASSQDRGGVDPGELFF.

The rearrangement uses TRBV15 and TRBJ2-4; TRBD2 matches at 14 bases. The germline gives CDR1 LNHNV, CDR2 YYDKDF (reference sequence). With V trimmed by 2 bases and J by 0 bases, 18 bases remained unmatched. The CDR3 sequence is 23 residues long. CDR3 DNA: TGTGCCACCAGCAGACGTGACAGGGGGCTGGGGACTAGCGGGAGCCTAGCCAAAAACATTCAGTACTTC. Translation: CATSRRDRGLGTSGSLAKNIQYF.

This clone occurred once. V and J are TRBV7-2 and TRBJ1-2; D perhaps matches TRBD1 (6 bases). Trimming cost V 5 bases and J 4 bases, with 11 bases left between them. Per germline, CDR1 SGHTA and CDR2 FQGNSA. CDR3 length: 13 residues. This CDR3 reads CASSATGSYGYTF. The CDR3 DNA reads as TGTGCCAGCAGCGCAACAGGGAGCTATGGCTACACCTTC.

V usage is TRBV4-2 and J usage is TRBJ2-7; 11 bases are a match to TRBD2. The trim removed 1 base at V and 6 bases at J, leaving 5 bases unmatched. Germline V lookup: CDR1 LGHNA, CDR2 YNFKEQ. The CDR3 runs 15 residues. CDR3 residues: CASSQGLLAGVEQYF. The CDR3 bases are TGTGCCAGCAGCCAAGGGTTACTAGCGGGAGTCGAGCAGTACTTC.

The J gene is TRBJ1-3, the V gene TRBV13; tentative D call: TRBD1 (6 bases). The CDR3 covers 15 residues. Germline V gives CDR1 PRHDT, CDR2 FYEKMQ (reference sequence). V was clipped by 7 bases and J by 2 bases, with 15 bases between them. CDR3 region: CASTQGEGAGNTIYF. For the CDR3, the DNA is TGTGCCAGCACTCAAGGAGAGGGGGCTGGAAACACCATATATTTT.

J is TRBJ1-6 and V is TRBV6-1; D ambiguous. Germline loops: CDR1 MNHNS, CDR2 SASEGT. The CDR3 extends over 13 amino acids. The germline V and J ends were trimmed by 7 bases and 3 bases, with 7 bases remaining between them. CDR3 residues: CASTRDYNSPLHF. For the CDR3, the DNA is TGTGCCAGCACCCGGGACTATAATTCACCCCTCCACTTT.

This clone was detected only once. The chain carries TRBV9 and TRBJ2-7; D may be TRBD2 (6 bases). Trimming left V 0 bases short and J 6 bases short, with 16 bases between. Germline V lookup: CDR1 SGDLS, CDR2 YYNGEE. This CDR3 has 15 residues. CDR3 DNA: TGTGCCAGCAGCGTAGGGGCTAGCGTGGGGTTCGAGCAGTACTTC. Translation gives CASSVGASVGFEQYF.

This clone came up a few times. One base separates it from a far larger clone, so it is likely a read error. The genes are TRBV5-6 and TRBJ2-1, with 7 positions matching TRBD2. This CDR3 contains 17 residues. Germline-derived CDR1 and CDR2 are SGHDT and YYEEEE. V lost 3 bases and J lost 1; bases outside the gene matches: 10. Here the CDR3 reads CASSYSGGSRSYNEQFF. In DNA form, the CDR3 reads TGTGCCAGCAGCTACTCGGGGGGATCGAGGTCCTACAATGAGCAGTTCTTC.

This clone was recorded once. The chain links TRBV7-9 to TRBJ2-7, with TRBD1 matching over 7 bases. J was trimmed by 0 bases and V by 5 bases; bases with no gene match: 7. Germline-derived CDR1 and CDR2 are SEHNR and FQNEAQ (reference sequence). The CDR3 spans 15 residues. Here the CDR3 reads CASSATGDPSYEQYF. Here the CDR3 DNA reads TGTGCCAGCAGCGCAACAGGGGACCCCTCCTACGAGCAGTACTTC.

The chain links TRBV6-4 to TRBJ1-1; D not certain. V was pared by 8 bases and J by 1 base, with 11 bases between. The CDR3 runs 13 residues. Germline CDR1 and CDR2: MRHNA and SNTAGT. This CDR3 is CASAPAANTEAFF. CDR3 DNA: TGTGCCAGCGCCCCGGCGGCGAACACTGAAGCTTTCTTT.

This clone came up once. The V and J genes are TRBV29-1 and TRBJ1-1; TRBD1 is a possible D gene (6 bases). Germline V gene sequence: CDR1 SQVTM, CDR2 ANQGSEA. V lost 1 base and J lost 4, with 10 bases in between. This CDR3 spans 13 amino acids. The CDR3 region is CSVEGRGSTEAFF. The CDR3 bases are TGCAGCGTTGAAGGAAGGGGGAGCACTGAAGCTTTCTTT.

The chain recombines TRBV19 with TRBJ2-7, with TRBD1 matching over 8 bases. V dropped 4 bases and J dropped 2; count of bases not matched to a gene: 4. The germline gives CDR1 LNHDA, CDR2 SQIVND (reference sequence). There are 14 residues in the CDR3. In DNA, the CDR3 is TGTGCCAGTAGTAGCCGGGGACAGGCCTACGAGCAGTACTTC. Translated: CASSSRGQAYEQYF.

J is TRBJ2-7 and V is TRBV6-5, with D maybe TRBD1 (6 bases). CDR3 size: 14 residues. Germline assignment: CDR1 MNHEY and CDR2 SVGAGI. The germline V and J ends were trimmed by 8 bases and 4 bases, with 18 bases remaining between them. CDR3 residues: CASGKGRGGYEQYF. The CDR3 DNA reads TGTGCCAGCGGTAAGGGCAGGGGCGGATACGAGCAGTACTTC.

This clone was seen a handful of times. The rearrangement joins TRBV4-2 to TRBJ2-1; a weak D match, TRBD2 (5 bases). The germline CDR1 and CDR2 sequences are LGHNA and YNFKEQ. V lost 4 bases and J lost 3, with 19 bases in between. The CDR3 is 17 residues long. CDR3 nucleotide sequence: TGTGCCAGCAGCCTACCCCTAGCCCTGGAAAACTACAATGAGCAGTTCTTC. Protein product: CASSLPLALENYNEQFF.

This clone has more than one count but fewer than ten. V and J are TRBV7-8 and TRBJ2-1; 12 bases line up with TRBD2. Germline V gene data show CDR1 as SGHVS and CDR2 as FQNEAQ. The V segment lost 5 bases and the J segment 7 bases; nucleotides outside the gene matches: 3. There are 14 residues in the CDR3. The CDR3 spells CASSPTSGGNEQFF. The CDR3 DNA is TGTGCCAGCAGCCCGACTAGCGGGGGAAATGAGCAGTTCTTC.

The chain recombines TRBV5-5 with TRBJ2-1; the match to TRBD1 covers 7 bases. After removal of 4 bases from V and 3 bases from J, the junction contained 7 bases not matched to a gene. Looked up from germline, CDR1 is SGHKS and CDR2 is YYEKEE (reference sequence). The CDR3 sequence is 15 residues long. Here the CDR3 DNA reads TGTGCCAGCAGCCTGACAGGGAGAGACTACAATGAGCAGTTCTTC. It translates to CASSLTGRDYNEQFF.